The rows below give T cell receptor beta chains drawn from one sample of a study of T cell clones after liver transplantation. Sequencing used immunoSEQ multiplex PCR; TCRdb keeps in-frame clones, though not all of them. This table holds about 21,000 clones, roughly 92% found once. Sequenced material: CD8+ T cells from blood, taken nearly 26 months after liver transplant. These receptors were collected from a human patient who received a liver transplant. Among the T cells, some may be from the graft donor. The CDR3 runs from the conserved cysteine through the conserved F or W. Fields, in order: J gene, clone size, D gene, V gene, CDR3 protein, CDR3 DNA. The D gene is left open where the match is weak. The listing skips clone size in some rows; elsewhere it reads once, few, many or a size class.

J: TRBJ2-7
size: once
D: NA
V: TRBV19
CDR3: CASSAAGHSYEQYF
DNA: TGTGCCAGTAGTGCTGCAGGGCACTCCTACGAGCAGTACTTC

J: TRBJ2-4
size: NA
D: TRBD1
V: TRBV15
CDR3: CATSTTVDRVKNIQYF
DNA: TGTGCCACCAGCACCACCGTTGACAGGGTCAAAAACATTCAGTACTTC

J: TRBJ2-4
size: once
D: NA
V: TRBV28
CDR3: CASSLSGASDIQYF
DNA: TGTGCCAGCAGTTTATCCGGGGCTAGCGACATTCAGTACTTC

J: TRBJ2-7
size: NA
D: NA
V: TRBV28
CDR3: CASMETGSTGVSYEQYF
DNA: TGTGCCAGCATGGAGACAGGCTCCACGGGCGTCTCCTACGAGCAGTACTTC

J: TRBJ2-1
size: NA
D: NA
V: TRBV27
CDR3: CASNKAGPSGEQFF
DNA: TGTGCCAGCAATAAAGCGGGCCCTTCCGGTGAGCAGTTCTTC

J: TRBJ2-7
size: NA
D: TRBD2
V: TRBV5-1
CDR3: CASSPWTSGSREQYF
DNA: TGCGCCAGCAGCCCCTGGACTAGCGGGAGTAGGGAGCAGTACTTC

J: TRBJ2-4
size: NA
D: NA
V: TRBV5-1
CDR3: CASSLRGSDIQYF
DNA: TGCGCCAGCAGTCTCAGGGGTTCCGACATTCAGTACTTC

J: TRBJ2-1
size: NA
D: TRBD2
V: TRBV7-9
CDR3: CASSPSTGGRDYNEQFF
DNA: TGTGCCAGCAGCCCATCTACTGGCGGGAGGGACTACAATGAGCAGTTCTTC

J: TRBJ2-5
size: NA
D: NA
V: TRBV10-3
CDR3: CAISLGFEETQYF
DNA: TGTGCCATCAGTTTAGGATTCGAGGAGACCCAGTACTTC

J: TRBJ2-4
size: NA
D: TRBD1
V: TRBV28
CDR3: CASSSRGGGPVEDIQYF
DNA: TGTGCCAGCAGTAGCCGAGGGGGCGGGCCCGTAGAGGACATTCAGTACTTC

J: TRBJ2-7
size: NA
D: NA
V: TRBV6-1
CDR3: CASSLWDGSSYEQYF
DNA: TGTGCCAGCAGTTTGTGGGACGGTAGCTCCTACGAGCAGTACTTC

J: TRBJ2-6
size: once
D: NA
V: TRBV28
CDR3: CASSFPGVSGANVLTF
DNA: TGTGCCAGCAGTTTCCCGGGTGTGTCTGGGGCCAACGTCCTGACTTTC

J: TRBJ2-7
size: NA
D: TRBD2
V: TRBV9
CDR3: CASSVGNGGEAGGHEQYF
DNA: TGTGCCAGCAGCGTAGGAAATGGAGGGGAGGCGGGAGGACACGAGCAGTACTTC